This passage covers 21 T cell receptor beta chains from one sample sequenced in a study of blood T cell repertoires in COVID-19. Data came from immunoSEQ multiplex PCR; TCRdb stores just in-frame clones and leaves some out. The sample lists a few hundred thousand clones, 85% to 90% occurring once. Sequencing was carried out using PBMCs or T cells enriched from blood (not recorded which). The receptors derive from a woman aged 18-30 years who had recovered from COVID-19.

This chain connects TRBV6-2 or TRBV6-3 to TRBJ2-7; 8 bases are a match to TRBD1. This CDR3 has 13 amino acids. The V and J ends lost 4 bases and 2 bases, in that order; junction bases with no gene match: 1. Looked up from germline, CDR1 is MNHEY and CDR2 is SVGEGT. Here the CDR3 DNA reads TGTGCCAGCAGTTTGGACAGGGCCTACGAGCAGTACTTC. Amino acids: CASSLDRAYEQYF.

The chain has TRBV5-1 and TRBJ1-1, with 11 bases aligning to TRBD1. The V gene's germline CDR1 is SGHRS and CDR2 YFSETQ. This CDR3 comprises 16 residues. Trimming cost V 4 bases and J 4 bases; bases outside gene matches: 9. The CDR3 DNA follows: TGCGCCAGCAGCAAACGGACAGGGGGCCTTGTCACTGAAGCTTTCTTT. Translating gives CASSKRTGGLVTEAFF.

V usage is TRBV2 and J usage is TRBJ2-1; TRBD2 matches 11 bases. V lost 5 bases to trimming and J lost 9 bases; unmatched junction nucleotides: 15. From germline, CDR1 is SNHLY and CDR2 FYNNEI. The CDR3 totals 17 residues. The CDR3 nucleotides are TGTGCCAGCAGTTCACCTTTTTTAGCGGGGGGGCCTGGTGAGCAGTTCTTC. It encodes CASSSPFLAGGPGEQFF.

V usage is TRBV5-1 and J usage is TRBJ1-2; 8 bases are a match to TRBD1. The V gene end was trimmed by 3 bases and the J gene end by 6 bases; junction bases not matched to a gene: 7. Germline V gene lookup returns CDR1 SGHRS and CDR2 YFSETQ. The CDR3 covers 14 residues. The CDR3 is CASSWQGAEDGYTF. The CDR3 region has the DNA TGCGCCAGCAGCTGGCAGGGGGCAGAGGATGGCTACACCTTC.

This CDR3 is CASSPQGTSGSYEQYF. Written as DNA, the CDR3 is TGTGCCAGCTCACCCCAAGGGACTAGCGGCTCCTACGAGCAGTACTTC. The rearrangement links TRBV18 to TRBJ2-7; 11 positions match TRBD2. The CDR3 contains 16 residues. V lost 3 bases, J lost 0 bases, and 4 bases stayed unmatched. CDR1 is KGHSH, CDR2 LQKENI, per germline.

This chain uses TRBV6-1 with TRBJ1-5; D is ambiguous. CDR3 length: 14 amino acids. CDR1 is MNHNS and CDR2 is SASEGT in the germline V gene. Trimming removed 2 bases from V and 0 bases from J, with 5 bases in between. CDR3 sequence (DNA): TGTGCCAGCAGTGAAATATATAGCAATCAGCCCCAGCATTTT. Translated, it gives CASSEIYSNQPQHF.

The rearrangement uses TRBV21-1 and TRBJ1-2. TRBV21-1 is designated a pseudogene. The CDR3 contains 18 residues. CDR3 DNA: TGTGCCAGCAGCAACAATAAGGGTCGGGGTGTAGTGGACTATGGCTACACCTTC. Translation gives CASSNNKGRGVVDYGYTF.

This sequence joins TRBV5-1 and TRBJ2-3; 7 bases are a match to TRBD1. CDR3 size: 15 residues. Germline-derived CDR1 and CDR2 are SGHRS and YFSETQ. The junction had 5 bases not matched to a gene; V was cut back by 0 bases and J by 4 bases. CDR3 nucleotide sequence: TGCGCCAGCAGCTTGGGACAGGGCAAGGCAGATACGCAGTATTTT. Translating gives CASSLGQGKADTQYF.

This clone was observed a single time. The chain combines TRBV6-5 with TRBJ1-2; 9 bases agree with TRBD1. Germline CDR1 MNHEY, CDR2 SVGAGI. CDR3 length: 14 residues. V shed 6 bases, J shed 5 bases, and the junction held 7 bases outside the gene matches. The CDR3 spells CASSSGTGRYGYTF. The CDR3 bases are TGTGCCAGCAGCTCCGGGACAGGGAGATATGGCTACACCTTC.

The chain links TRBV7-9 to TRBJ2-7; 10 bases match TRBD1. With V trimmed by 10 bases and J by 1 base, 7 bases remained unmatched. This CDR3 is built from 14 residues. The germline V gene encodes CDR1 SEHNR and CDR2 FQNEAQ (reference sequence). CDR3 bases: TGTGCCATCGGCGGGACAGGGGTTTCCTACGAGCAGTACTTC. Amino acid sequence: CAIGGTGVSYEQYF.

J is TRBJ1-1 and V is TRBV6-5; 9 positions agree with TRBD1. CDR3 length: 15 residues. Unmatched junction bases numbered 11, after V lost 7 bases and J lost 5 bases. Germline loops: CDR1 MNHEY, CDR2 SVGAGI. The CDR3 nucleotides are TGTGCCAGCAAGATGACAGGGGGTGAGACTACTGAAGCTTTCTTT. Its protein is CASKMTGGETTEAFF.

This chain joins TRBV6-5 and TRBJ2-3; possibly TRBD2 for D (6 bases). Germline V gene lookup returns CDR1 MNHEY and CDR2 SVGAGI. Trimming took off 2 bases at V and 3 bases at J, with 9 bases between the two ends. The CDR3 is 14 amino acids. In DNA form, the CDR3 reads TGTGCCAGCAGTTACGACGGGGGAACAGATACGCAGTATTTT. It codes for CASSYDGGTDTQYF.

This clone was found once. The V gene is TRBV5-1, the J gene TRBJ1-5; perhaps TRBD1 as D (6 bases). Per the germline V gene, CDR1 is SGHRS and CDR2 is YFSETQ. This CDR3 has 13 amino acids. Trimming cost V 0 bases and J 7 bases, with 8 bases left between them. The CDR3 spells CASSLDRDQPQHF. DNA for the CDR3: TGCGCCAGCAGCTTGGACAGGGACCAGCCCCAGCATTTT. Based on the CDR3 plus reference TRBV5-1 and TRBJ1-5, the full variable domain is KAGVTQTPRYLIKTRGQQVTLSCSPISGHRSVSWYQQTPGQGLQFLFEYFSETQRNKGNFPGRFSGRQFSNSRSEMNVSTLELGDSALYLCASSLDRDQPQHFGDGTRLSIL.

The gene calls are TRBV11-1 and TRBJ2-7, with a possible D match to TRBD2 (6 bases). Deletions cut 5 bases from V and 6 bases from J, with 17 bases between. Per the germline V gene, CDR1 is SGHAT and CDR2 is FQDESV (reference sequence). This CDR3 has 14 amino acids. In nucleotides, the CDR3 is TGTGCCAGCAGCCCTCTTATAGCGCGGGGCGAGCAGTACTTC. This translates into CASSPLIARGEQYF.

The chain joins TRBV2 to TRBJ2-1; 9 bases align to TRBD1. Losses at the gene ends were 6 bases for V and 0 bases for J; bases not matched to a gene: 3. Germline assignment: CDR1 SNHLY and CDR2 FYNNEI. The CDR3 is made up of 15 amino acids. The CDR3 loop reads CASRRTGVSYNEQFF. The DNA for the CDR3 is TGTGCCAGCAGAAGGACAGGGGTCTCCTACAATGAGCAGTTCTTC.

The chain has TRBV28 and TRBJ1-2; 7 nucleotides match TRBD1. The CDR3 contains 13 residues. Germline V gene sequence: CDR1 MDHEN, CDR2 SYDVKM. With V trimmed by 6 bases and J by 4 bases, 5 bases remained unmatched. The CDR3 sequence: CASSSGGFYGYTF. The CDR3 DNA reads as TGTGCCAGCAGCTCAGGGGGTTTCTATGGCTACACCTTC.

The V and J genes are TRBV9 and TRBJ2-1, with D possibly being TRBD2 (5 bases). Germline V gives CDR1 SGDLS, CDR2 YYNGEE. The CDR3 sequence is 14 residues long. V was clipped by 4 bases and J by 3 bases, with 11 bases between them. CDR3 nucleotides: TGTGCCAGCAGCCCCTTAACTAGCTACAATGAGCAGTTCTTC. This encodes CASSPLTSYNEQFF.

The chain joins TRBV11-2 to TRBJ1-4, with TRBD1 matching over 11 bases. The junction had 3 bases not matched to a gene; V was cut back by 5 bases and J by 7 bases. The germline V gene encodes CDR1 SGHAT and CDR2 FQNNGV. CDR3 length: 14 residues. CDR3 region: CASSPGQGAEKLFF. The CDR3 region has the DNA TGTGCCAGCAGCCCCGGACAGGGGGCTGAAAAACTGTTTTTT.

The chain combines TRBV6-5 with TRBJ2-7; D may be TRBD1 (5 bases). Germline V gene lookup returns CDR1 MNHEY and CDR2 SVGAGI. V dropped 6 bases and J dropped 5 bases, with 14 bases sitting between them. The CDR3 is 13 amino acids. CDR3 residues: CASRPLNRNEQYF. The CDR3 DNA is TGTGCCAGCAGGCCCCTCAACAGGAACGAGCAGTACTTC.

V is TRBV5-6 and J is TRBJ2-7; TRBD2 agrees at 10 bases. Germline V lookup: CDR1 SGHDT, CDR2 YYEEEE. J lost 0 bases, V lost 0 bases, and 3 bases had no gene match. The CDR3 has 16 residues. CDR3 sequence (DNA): TGTGCCAGCAGCTTGGGGGCTAGCGGGGGCTCCTACGAGCAGTACTTC. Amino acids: CASSLGASGGSYEQYF.

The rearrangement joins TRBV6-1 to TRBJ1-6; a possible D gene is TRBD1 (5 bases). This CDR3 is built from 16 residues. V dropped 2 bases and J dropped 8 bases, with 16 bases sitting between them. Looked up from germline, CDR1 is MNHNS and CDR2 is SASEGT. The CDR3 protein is CASSEIVPRDYSPLHF. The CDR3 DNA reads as TGTGCCAGCAGTGAAATAGTCCCCAGGGATTATTCACCCCTCCACTTT.